One sample yielded the 32 T cell receptor beta chains listed below, sequenced in a study of liver allograft versus peripheral blood T cells. At the level of the study: Within transplanted livers, the T cell receptor repertoires were examined and compared against the repertoires present in the peripheral blood of liver transplant recipients.

Via MiXCR, TCRdb re-called the reads, giving one row per CDR3 protein. Here the sample spans hundreds of distinct CDR3 sequences, 25% being singletons. These receptors all come from a human patient who had a liver transplant. The graft donor may have contributed some T cells.

By share, this clonotype counts as large. The rearrangement uses TRBV19 and TRBJ2-7; no clear D gene. This CDR3 is 13 amino acids long. Germline V gives CDR1 LNHDA, CDR2 SQIVND (reference sequence). V was shortened by 2 bases and J by 3 bases, with 8 bases between the two germline ends. The CDR3 loop is CASSIRRFYEQYF. The DNA of the CDR3 is TGTGCCAGTAGTATACGCAGGTTCTACGAGCAGTACTTC.

By proportion, this clonotype is hyperexpanded (1% or more). This sequence joins TRBV6-2 or TRBV6-3 and TRBJ2-7; possible D gene TRBD1, 5 bases. CDR3 length equals 15 residues. Germline values: CDR1 MNHEY, CDR2 SVGEGT. V was trimmed by 5 bases and J by 4 bases, leaving 18 bases between them. Here the CDR3 DNA reads TGTGCCAGCAGTCCCACAGGACCAGGGCCGTACGAGCAGTACTTC. Protein: CASSPTGPGPYEQYF.

This clonotype is termed medium-sized (0.01 to 0.1%). The chain joins TRBV28 to TRBJ1-2; 7 nucleotides match TRBD1. CDR1 is MDHEN and CDR2 is SYDVKM in the germline V gene. This CDR3 contains 15 residues. V shed 2 bases, J shed 5 bases, and the junction held 8 bases outside the gene matches. The CDR3 protein is CASSLGGGARYGYTF. The CDR3 DNA sequence: TGTGCCAGCAGTTTAGGAGGGGGCGCGAGGTATGGCTACACCTTC.

Relative to its sample, this clonotype is large. V usage is TRBV19 and J usage is TRBJ2-3; 9 bases fit TRBD2. This CDR3 spans 17 amino acids. Per germline, CDR1 LNHDA and CDR2 SQIVND (reference sequence). J lost 1 base, V lost 9 bases, and 14 bases had no gene match. The DNA of the CDR3 is TGTGCCAGCACTAGGGGGCTAGCGGGGATTGGCACAGATACGCAGTATTTT. Its translation: CASTRGLAGIGTDTQYF. The variable domain in full, with the rest retrieved from reference TRBV19 and TRBJ2-3, is DGGITQSPKYLFRKEGQNVTLSCEQNLNHDAMYWYRQDPGQGLRLIYYSQIVNDFQKGDIAEGYSVSREKKESFPLTVTSAQKNPTAFYLCASTRGLAGIGTDTQYFGPGTRLTVL.

This clonotype is large in the sample. The rearrangement links TRBV10-3 to TRBJ2-7; 10 nucleotides align to TRBD1. Per germline, CDR1 ENHRY and CDR2 SYGVKD. The trim removed 3 bases at V and 5 bases at J, leaving 7 bases unmatched. The CDR3 sequence is 15 residues long. CDR3: CAISEHFDRGHEQYF. CDR3 sequence (DNA): TGTGCCATCAGTGAACATTTTGACAGGGGGCACGAGCAGTACTTC.

V is TRBV2 and J is TRBJ2-2; D is ambiguous. V was trimmed by 2 bases and J by 6 bases, leaving 16 bases between them. Per the germline V gene, CDR1 is SNHLY and CDR2 is FYNNEI. The length of the CDR3 is 16 residues. The CDR3 DNA is TGTGCCAGCAGTGAATGGGCCACCTCGGCCGCCGGGGAGCTGTTTTTT. Its translation: CASSEWATSAAGELFF.

The rearrangement uses TRBV13 and TRBJ1-3; a possible D gene is TRBD1 (5 bases). CDR1 and CDR2 from the germline V gene are PRHDT and FYEKMQ (reference sequence). The CDR3 consists of 12 residues. Trimming cost V 5 bases and J 8 bases, with 10 bases left between them. In DNA form, the CDR3 reads TGTGCCAGCAGCCTGGGGGAGGACACCATATATTTT. Its protein product is CASSLGEDTIYF.

By proportion, this clonotype is large. The chain couples TRBV18 to TRBJ2-2; D is unclear. The CDR3 totals 13 residues. Per the germline V gene, CDR1 is KGHSH and CDR2 is LQKENI. The V end was cut by 6 bases, the J end by 2 bases, with 7 bases between. The CDR3 loop is CASSRYNTGELFF. The CDR3 coding sequence is TGTGCCAGCTCCCGGTATAACACCGGGGAGCTGTTTTTT.

CDR3 in DNA: TGCGCCAGCAGCCCCCCACAGGGAACCTACGAGCAGTACTTC. Its protein product is CASSPPQGTYEQYF. The V call is TRBV4-1, the J call TRBJ2-7, with a possible D match to TRBD1 (6 bases). This CDR3 has 14 residues. V was trimmed by 4 bases and J by 2 bases, leaving 12 bases between them. Germline lookup yields CDR1 MGHRA and CDR2 YSYEKL.

The chain has TRBV6-1 and TRBJ1-1; TRBD1 agrees at 8 bases. Germline assignment: CDR1 MNHNS and CDR2 SASEGT. V dropped 6 bases and J dropped 5; count of bases not matched to a gene: 8. The CDR3 contains 14 residues. The CDR3 DNA reads as TGTGCCAGCAGGTGGACAGGGAGACTTACTGAAGCTTTCTTT. It encodes CASRWTGRLTEAFF.

Only one count was recorded for this clonotype. A read error is the likely source, as a far larger clone sits one nucleotide away. The chain has TRBV6-2 or TRBV6-3 and TRBJ2-1; D is perhaps TRBD1 (6 bases). The CDR3 is 12 residues long. CDR1 MNHEY and CDR2 SVGEGT come from the germline V gene. This CDR3 reads CVSSHQGHEQFF. The CDR3 region has the DNA TGTGTCAGCAGCCATCAGGGGCATGAGCAGTTCTTC.

The genes are TRBV2 and TRBJ2-5, with 7 bases lining up with TRBD1. This CDR3 spans 12 amino acids. Germline CDR1 and CDR2: SNHLY and FYNNEI. With 11 bases clipped from V and 5 bases from J, the junction kept 8 bases outside the gene matches. The CDR3 loop reads CAAGQVEETQYF. In DNA, the CDR3 is TGTGCCGCCGGACAGGTGGAGGAGACCCAGTACTTC.

This clonotype was seen a handful of times. The V call is TRBV7-9, the J call TRBJ1-6; D call uncertain. From germline, CDR1 is SEHNR and CDR2 FQNEAQ (reference sequence). The CDR3 length is 14 residues. V lost 5 bases to trimming and J lost 8 bases, with 13 bases between them. Here the CDR3 reads CASSPGSGDSPLHF. The CDR3 DNA reads as TGTGCCAGCAGCCCGGGGTCAGGAGATTCACCCCTCCACTTT. The variable domain in full, with the rest retrieved from reference TRBV7-9 and TRBJ1-6, is DTGVSQNPRHKITKRGQNVTFRCDPISEHNRLYWYRQTLGQGPEFLTYFQNEAQLEKSRLLSDRFSAERPKGSFSTLEIQRTEQGDSAMYLCASSPGSGDSPLHFGNGTRLTVT.

In this sample, this clonotype is hyperexpanded (1% or more). The V gene is TRBV10-3, the J gene TRBJ2-1; 11 bases are a match to TRBD2. The CDR3 length is 16 residues. The V and J ends lost 4 bases and 6 bases, in that order; junction bases with no gene match: 8. Germline values: CDR1 ENHRY, CDR2 SYGVKD. The CDR3 coding sequence is TGTGCCATCAGTGGATCCCTAGCGGGGGGACCCAATGAGCAGTTCTTC. It specifies CAISGSLAGGPNEQFF.

The chain couples TRBV6-5 to TRBJ1-1; 7 nucleotides line up with TRBD1. With V trimmed by 5 bases and J by 8 bases, 2 bases remained unmatched. CDR3 length equals 11 residues. The germline CDR1 and CDR2 sequences are MNHEY and SVGAGI. CDR3 coding DNA: TGTGCCAGCAGTCGACAGGGCGAAGCTTTCTTT. It yields the protein CASSRQGEAFF.

This clonotype is classed as hyperexpanded. CDR3 protein: CASSYPKGSYSYEQYF. The CDR3 bases are TGTGCCAGCAGTTATCCTAAGGGATCATACTCCTACGAGCAGTACTTC. The V and J genes are TRBV6-6 and TRBJ2-7, with no clear D. From germline, CDR1 is MNHNY and CDR2 SVGAGI (reference sequence). The CDR3 sequence is 16 residues long. The V end lost 3 bases, the J end lost 0 bases, and 15 bases lay between the germline ends.

This clonotype is hyperexpanded by share. J is TRBJ2-1 and V is TRBV6-2 or TRBV6-3; D gene unclear. Germline loops: CDR1 MNHEY, CDR2 SVGEGT. The CDR3 runs 14 residues. Trimming cost V 4 bases and J 4 bases, with 11 bases left between them. CDR3 in amino acids: CASSFGFGYNEQFF. Written as DNA, the CDR3 is TGTGCCAGCAGTTTTGGGTTTGGGTACAATGAGCAGTTCTTC.

This clonotype counts as large. This sequence joins TRBV6-5 and TRBJ2-1; TRBD1 matches at 10 bases. With V trimmed by 5 bases and J by 7 bases, 5 bases remained unmatched. Germline values: CDR1 MNHEY, CDR2 SVGAGI. The CDR3 is made up of 14 amino acids. CDR3 in DNA: TGTGCCAGCAGTCTCCTGGGACAGGGGAATGAGCAGTTCTTC. Translation gives CASSLLGQGNEQFF.

This clonotype is large (0.1 to 1%) by share. The CDR3 ends on some other residue instead of the conserved phenylalanine or tryptophan, so this is likely a read error. It is unclear where the CDR3 begins or ends on the DNA, so no DNA is shown, and the CDR3 is as TCRdb lists it. The V call is TRBV6-5, the J call TRBJ2-1; the table gives TRBD1 as D, unverified against the DNA. The CDR3 is 12 residues long, ends included. Germline-derived CDR1 and CDR2 are MNHEY and SVGAGI. Here the CDR3 reads CASSYLGGRLSL.

This clonotype ranks as medium-sized. The rearrangement links TRBV20-1 to TRBJ2-1, with 10 bases matching TRBD2. Germline assignment: CDR1 DFQATT and CDR2 SNEGSKA (reference sequence). The ends lost 6 bases at V and 2 bases at J; junction bases unmatched: 10. This CDR3 region has 16 residues. The CDR3 here is CSAWRSGRGPYNEQFF. CDR3 in DNA: TGCAGTGCCTGGAGGAGCGGGAGGGGCCCCTACAATGAGCAGTTCTTC.

As regards this clonotype: A far larger clone lies a single base away; this is likely a read error. The rearrangement links TRBV27 to TRBJ2-1; D is unresolved. There are 14 residues in the CDR3. The V gene's germline CDR1 is MNHEY and CDR2 SMNVEV (reference sequence). V dropped 2 bases and J dropped 10 bases, with 15 bases sitting between them. CDR3 sequence (DNA): TGTGCCAGCAGTTTACGACCCGACTCCTACGAGCAGTTCTTC. Encoded protein: CASSLRPDSYEQFF.

The chain is built from TRBV2 and TRBJ2-5; D is undetermined. Deletions cut 4 bases from V and 0 bases from J, with 9 bases between. CDR3 length: 14 residues. Germline CDR1 SNHLY, CDR2 FYNNEI. The CDR3 reads CASSAATDQETQYF. The CDR3 DNA is TGTGCCAGCAGTGCCGCCACGGACCAAGAGACCCAGTACTTC.

This clonotype was counted only a few times. The chain employs TRBV12-3 or TRBV12-4 and TRBJ2-7; D not certain. Trimming removed 3 bases at V and 9 bases at J, with 15 bases between. The CDR3 is 13 amino acids. The CDR3 spells CASSLQESTGQYF. CDR3 DNA sequence: TGTGCCAGCAGTTTGCAGGAGAGTACTGGGCAGTACTTC.

This clonotype is labeled large (0.1 to 1%). The V call is TRBV7-2, the J call TRBJ1-3, with 10 bases identical to TRBD1. J lost 4 bases, V lost 8 bases, and 8 bases had no gene match. The CDR3 runs 15 residues. CDR1 SGHTA and CDR2 FQGNSA come from the germline V gene. CDR3 in amino acids: CASLEGQGFGNTIYF. The CDR3 nucleotides read TGTGCCAGCCTAGAGGGACAGGGGTTCGGAAACACCATATATTTT.

By share, this clonotype counts as large. V gene TRBV10-3 combines with J gene TRBJ2-5, with 10 bases lining up with TRBD1. V was pared by 7 bases and J by 4 bases, with 9 bases of the junction left unmatched. Germline V lookup: CDR1 ENHRY, CDR2 SYGVKD. CDR3 length equals 15 residues. DNA for the CDR3: TGTGCCATCATGAGGACAGGGGGAGTCGGAGAGACCCAGTACTTC. Its translation is CAIMRTGGVGETQYF.

Comment on this clonotype: A far more abundant clone sits one base away, making this likely a read error. The chain combines TRBV27 with TRBJ2-7; TRBD1 matches at 8 bases. The germline gives CDR1 MNHEY, CDR2 SMNVEV (reference sequence). The V gene end was trimmed by 6 bases and the J gene end by 7 bases; junction bases not matched to a gene: 14. The CDR3 spans 15 residues. CDR3 in amino acids: CASSPGQVYYNEQYF. The CDR3, as DNA: TGTGCCAGCAGCCCGGGACAGGTGTACTACAATGAGCAGTACTTC.

This clonotype is medium-sized in the sample. CDR3 region: CASSYSSAYNEQFF. The CDR3 nucleotides are TGTGCCAGCAGTTACTCTAGCGCCTACAATGAGCAGTTCTTC. The V gene is TRBV6-2 or TRBV6-3, the J gene TRBJ2-1, with D perhaps TRBD2 (5 bases). CDR1 and CDR2 from the germline V gene are MNHEY and SVGEGT. V lost 0 bases and J 2 bases, leaving 5 bases between the germline ends. The CDR3 spans 14 residues.

The rearrangement joins TRBV19 to TRBJ1-6, with 8 bases lining up with TRBD1. Trimming removed 6 bases from V and 8 bases from J; junction bases left unmatched: 12. The CDR3 is 16 residues long. Germline V gene lookup returns CDR1 LNHDA and CDR2 SQIVND (reference sequence). The CDR3 here is CASRSTGQGRDSPLHF. DNA of the CDR3: TGTGCCAGTAGATCAACTGGACAGGGAAGGGATTCACCCCTCCACTTT.

By share, this clonotype counts as large. V is TRBV6-2 or TRBV6-3 and J is TRBJ1-5; D gene ambiguous. The germline V and J ends were trimmed by 7 bases and 4 bases, with 11 bases remaining between them. From germline, CDR1 is MNHEY and CDR2 SVGEGT. CDR3 length: 13 residues. In DNA form, the CDR3 reads TGTGCCAGCACCGCCCAGGCAAATCAGCCCCAGCATTTT. It codes for CASTAQANQPQHF.

This clonotype rates as large. This sequence joins TRBV29-1 and TRBJ1-1, with a tentative D call TRBD1 (5 bases). The CDR3 runs 12 residues. V gave up 3 bases and J gave up 4 bases, with 9 bases separating them. CDR1 and CDR2 (germline): SQVTM, ANQGSEA. The CDR3 sequence is CSVEGQATEAFF. DNA for the CDR3: TGCAGCGTTGAGGGGCAGGCCACTGAAGCTTTCTTT.

As concerns this clonotype: Given a far larger clone just one base away, this is likely a sequencing read error. V gene TRBV6-2 or TRBV6-3 combines with J gene TRBJ1-5; D unclear. The CDR3 has 15 amino acids. Germline CDR1 MNHEY, CDR2 SVGEGT. The CDR3 nucleotides read TGTGACAGCACCCTAGCCGGAAATAGCAATCAGCCCCAGCATTTT. Translated: CDSTLAGNSNQPQHF.

This clonotype is labeled large (0.1 to 1%). The CDR3 DNA sequence: TGTGTGCCCCCCAAGGACAGAGCCCTCTCCTACGAGCAGTACTTC. Its translation is CVPPKDRALSYEQYF. The chain employs TRBV27 and TRBJ2-7; TRBD1 might be the D (6 bases). The germline V gene has CDR1 MNHEY and CDR2 SMNVEV (reference sequence). The CDR3 runs 15 residues.